The T cell receptor (beta chain) under discussion was sequenced for a study of Ad26.COV2.S vaccination and SARS-CoV-2 variants (dated by TCRdb to 2020 to 2023). For the study in its entirety: Donors in the vaccine arm were drawn from COV1001, a phase I-IIa trial of Ad26.COV2.S in healthy adults that was multicentre, randomized, double-blind and placebo-controlled. Ad26.COV2.S was administered intramuscularly at 5 x 10^10 or 1 x 10^11 viral particles, either as a single shot or as two shots given 56 days apart. Sequencing of the TCRbeta repertoire served to evaluate the specificity and breadth of SARS-CoV-2-reactive T cell receptors following Ad26.COV2.S vaccination. Participants in the trial were split at random into five groups of five each, receiving low-dose or high-dose Ad26.COV2.S once or twice, or else placebo on both occasions. A total of 32 samples were included in the TCR-sequenced set, comprising 19 Ad26.COV2.S vaccine recipients, 5 placebo recipients and 8 SARS-CoV-2 convalescent individuals. Throughout the experiments and outcome assessment, investigators stayed blinded to trial group allocation.

The immunoSEQ Assay was used to sequence TCRbeta CDR3 regions. After extraction, genomic DNA underwent amplification by bias-controlled multiplex PCR, followed by high-throughput sequencing. Under the source paper's analysis protocol: To quantify the absolute abundance of each unique TCRbeta CDR3 region, sequences were collapsed and filtered. Usable DNA was measured by amplifying reference genes present in all nucleated cells, and TCRbeta template counts were normalized to that usable DNA to estimate T cell fraction. Repertoire TCRs were annotated as SARS-CoV-2-specific by exact matching of V gene, CDR3 amino acid sequence and J gene to a known reactive TCR set. MIRA supplied the reference SARS-CoV-2 TCR set, which was filtered for enrichment in COVID-19-positive ImmuneCODE repertoires so that public or cross-reactive TCRs were removed. Using the MIRA antigens, annotated TCRs were further analysed by specific ORF or by position within an ORF. Breadth was defined as annotated unique rearrangements over total unique productive rearrangements; depth was the summed frequency of those rearrangements. Group comparisons of TCR breadth used two-sided Wilcoxon rank-sum tests. This is the immuneACCESS table as TCRdb keeps it, with only in-frame sequences that have V and J called. A part of the clones is gone; compared with another copy, unresolved V genes explain less than half, and the rest is unexplained. V and J calls plus clone size are reproduced from that table; the DNA served to infer D and trimming. The sample has around 300,000 clones on record, around nine tenths of them singletons. Around 5.3% of the sample rests with the top ten.

For this clone: Its antigen target is currently unknown. One base away there is no much larger clone; base qualities are not given.

The paper as a whole reports these results and caveats: Comparing responses between vaccine doses or regimens was not something the study was powered to do. Comparable non-spike TCR breadth was observed between vaccine and placebo recipients, consistent with only spike being contained in the vaccine. According to the authors, total T cell responses may have been underestimated by the TCR breadth and depth analyses. Substantial breadth of spike-specific CD8+ and CD4+ T cell responses was reported after vaccination. Ad26.COV2.S recipients had higher spike-specific TCR breadth than placebo recipients (P = 0.0014).

The intended sense of this specimen's treatment or condition label: 19 received Ad26.COV2.S at low or high dose, single or two shots; several received placebo; per-sample allocation not given. Repertoires of vaccine and placebo recipients were sequenced from samples taken on day 63 after the first injection. Cohort 1b enrolled 20 to 30 adults aged 18-55 years at a single site in Boston, USA, between 29 July and 7 August 2020. As a vaccine, Ad26.COV2.S was a replication-incompetent adenovirus type 26 vector that expressed a prefusion-stabilized SARS-CoV-2 spike protein derived from the original Wuhan strain. This sequence was found in a person between 18 and 65 years old who received the Ad26.COV2.S COVID-19 vaccine or a placebo. The input for sequencing was peripheral blood, taken in a trial of Ad26.COV2.S vaccine versus placebo.

The sequenced DNA: TGTGCCAGCAGCTCGGACCCTAACACTGAAGCTTTCTTT. Translation gives CASSSDPNTEAFF. The sequence links TRBV7-3 to TRBJ1-1; a confident D gene designation cannot be given. V is cut by 4 bases and J by 2 bases, and the space between the germline ends is 8 bases. Reading the germline V gene gives CDR1 SGHTA and CDR2 FQGTGA. The CDR3 contains 13 residues, cysteine and phenylalanine counted. CDR3 DNA only is kept here, 39 bases in frame from base 1.